This entry features one T cell receptor (beta chain) sequence. The antigen is undetermined. These data are taken from a study of cytomegalovirus exposure and HLA in healthy donors. As for the study in general: The Caucasian-associated ancestry cluster contained 81% of the roughly 400 genotyped donors.

Study results and caveats: Near-uniform donor sequencing depth was presumed by presence/absence analyses. It was approximately 160 TCR beta chains that were listed as cytomegalovirus-associated.

Use of 60 Vbeta and 13 Jbeta primers characterized the PCR. Method: immunoSEQ multiplex PCR; TCRdb's copy keeps in-frame clones and lacks some. The sample consists of under 120,000 clones, roughly three fifths of them appearing once. Germline lookup yields CDR1 MNHEY and CDR2 SVGAGI. This CDR3 region has 16 residues. The J segment lost 0 bases and the V segment lost 4 bases, leaving 6 bases of the junction unmatched. This sequence was found in a man under 40 in good health and CMV-seropositive. The J gene is TRBJ1-3, the V gene TRBV6-5, with 7 bases matching TRBD1. Sequenced sample: PBMCs. The CDR3 spells CASSLQGPSSGNTIYF. The CDR3, as DNA: TGTGCCAGCAGTTTACAGGGGCCGAGCTCTGGAAACACCATATATTTT.